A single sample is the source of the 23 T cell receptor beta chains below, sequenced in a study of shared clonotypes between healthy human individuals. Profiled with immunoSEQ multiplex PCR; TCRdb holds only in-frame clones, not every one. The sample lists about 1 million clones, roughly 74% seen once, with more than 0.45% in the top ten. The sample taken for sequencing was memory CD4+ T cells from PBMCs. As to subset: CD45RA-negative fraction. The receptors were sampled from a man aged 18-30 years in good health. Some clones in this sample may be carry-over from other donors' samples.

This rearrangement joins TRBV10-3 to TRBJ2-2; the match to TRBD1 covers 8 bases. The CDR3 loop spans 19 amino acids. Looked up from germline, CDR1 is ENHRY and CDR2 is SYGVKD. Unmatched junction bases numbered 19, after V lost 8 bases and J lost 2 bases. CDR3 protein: CAIRAGQGKLEINTGELFF. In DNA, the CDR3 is TGTGCCATCCGCGCCGGACAGGGAAAGCTAGAGATCAACACCGGGGAGCTGTTTTTT.

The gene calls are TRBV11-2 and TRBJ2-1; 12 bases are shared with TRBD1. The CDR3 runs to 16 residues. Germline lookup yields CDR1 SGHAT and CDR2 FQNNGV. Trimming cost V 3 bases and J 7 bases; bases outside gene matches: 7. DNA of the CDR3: TGTGCCAGCAGCTTGGGGACAGGGGGCGTCGTAAATGAGCAGTTCTTC. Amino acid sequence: CASSLGTGGVVNEQFF.

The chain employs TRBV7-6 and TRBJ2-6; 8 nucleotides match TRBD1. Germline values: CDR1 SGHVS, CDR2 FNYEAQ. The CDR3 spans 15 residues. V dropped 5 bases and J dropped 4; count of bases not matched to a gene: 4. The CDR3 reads CASSQGAGGANVLTF. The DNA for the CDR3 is TGTGCCAGCAGCCAGGGGGCGGGCGGGGCCAACGTCCTGACTTTC.

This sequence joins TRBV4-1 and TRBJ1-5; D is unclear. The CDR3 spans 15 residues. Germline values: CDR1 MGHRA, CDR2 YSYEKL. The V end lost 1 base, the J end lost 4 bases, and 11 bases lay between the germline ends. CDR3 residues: CASSQGGGSNQPQHF. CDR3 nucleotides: TGCGCCAGCAGCCAAGGAGGCGGCTCTAATCAGCCCCAGCATTTT.

The CDR3, as DNA: TGTGCCACCACAGCAGGGGGAAACACTGAAGCTTTCTTT. Its protein product is CATTAGGNTEAFF. V gene TRBV10-3 combines with J gene TRBJ1-1, with 7 bases identical to TRBD1. From germline, CDR1 is ENHRY and CDR2 SYGVKD. This CDR3 is 13 amino acids long. Germline trimming cut 10 bases from V and 2 bases from J; bases unmatched to any gene: 7.

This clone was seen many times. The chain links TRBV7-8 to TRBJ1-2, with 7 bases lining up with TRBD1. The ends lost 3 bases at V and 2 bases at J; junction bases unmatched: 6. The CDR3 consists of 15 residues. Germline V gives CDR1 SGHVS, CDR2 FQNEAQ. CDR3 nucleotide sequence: TGTGCCAGCAGCTTCGGACAGGTTGGGAACTATGGCTACACCTTC. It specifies CASSFGQVGNYGYTF.

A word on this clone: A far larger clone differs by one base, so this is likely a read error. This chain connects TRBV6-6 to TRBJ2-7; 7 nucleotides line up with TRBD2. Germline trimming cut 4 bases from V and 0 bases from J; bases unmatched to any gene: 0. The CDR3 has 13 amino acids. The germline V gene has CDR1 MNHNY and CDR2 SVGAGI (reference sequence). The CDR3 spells CASSWTSSYEQYF. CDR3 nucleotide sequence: TGTGCCAGCAGTTGGACTAGCTCCTACGAGCAGTACTTC.

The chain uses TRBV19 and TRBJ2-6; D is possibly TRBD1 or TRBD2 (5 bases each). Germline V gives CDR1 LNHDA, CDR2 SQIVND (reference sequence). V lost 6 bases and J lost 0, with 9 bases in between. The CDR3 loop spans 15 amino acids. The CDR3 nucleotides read TGTGCCAGTAGCCGGGACGGCTCTGGGGCCAACGTCCTGACTTTC. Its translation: CASSRDGSGANVLTF.

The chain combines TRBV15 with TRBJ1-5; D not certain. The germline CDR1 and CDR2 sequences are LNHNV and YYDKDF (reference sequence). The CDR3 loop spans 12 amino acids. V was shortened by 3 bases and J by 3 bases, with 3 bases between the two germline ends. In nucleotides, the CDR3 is TGTGCCACCAGCAGGAACAATCAGCCCCAGCATTTT. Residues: CATSRNNQPQHF. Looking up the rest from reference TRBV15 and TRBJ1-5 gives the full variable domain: DAMVIQNPRYQVTQFGKPVTLSCSQTLNHNVMYWYQQKSSQAPKLLFHYYDKDFNNEADTPDNFQSRRPNTSFCFLDIRSPGLGDTAMYLCATSRNNQPQHFGDGTRLSIL.

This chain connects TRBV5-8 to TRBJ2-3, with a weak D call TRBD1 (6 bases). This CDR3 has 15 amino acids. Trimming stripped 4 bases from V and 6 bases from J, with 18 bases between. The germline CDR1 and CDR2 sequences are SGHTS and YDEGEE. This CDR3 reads CASSGAGVRADTQYF. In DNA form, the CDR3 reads TGTGCCAGCAGCGGGGCAGGGGTGAGAGCGGATACGCAGTATTTT.

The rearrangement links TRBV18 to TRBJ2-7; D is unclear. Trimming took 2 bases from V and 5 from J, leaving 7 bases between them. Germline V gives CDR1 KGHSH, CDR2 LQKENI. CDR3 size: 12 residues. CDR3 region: CASSPSKDEQYF. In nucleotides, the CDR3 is TGTGCCAGCTCACCAAGTAAAGACGAGCAGTACTTC.

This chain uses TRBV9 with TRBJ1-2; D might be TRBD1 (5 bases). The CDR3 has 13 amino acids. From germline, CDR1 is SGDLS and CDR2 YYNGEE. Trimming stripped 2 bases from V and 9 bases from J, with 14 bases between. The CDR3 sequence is CASSVGQGGSYTF. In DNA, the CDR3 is TGTGCCAGCAGCGTGGGTCAGGGAGGAAGCTACACCTTC.

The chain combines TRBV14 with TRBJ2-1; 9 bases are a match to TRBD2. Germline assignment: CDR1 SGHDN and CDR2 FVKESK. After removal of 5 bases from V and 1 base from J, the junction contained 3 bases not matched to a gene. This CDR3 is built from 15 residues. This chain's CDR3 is CASSWLAGSYNEQFF. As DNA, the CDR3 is TGTGCCAGCAGCTGGCTAGCGGGATCCTACAATGAGCAGTTCTTC.

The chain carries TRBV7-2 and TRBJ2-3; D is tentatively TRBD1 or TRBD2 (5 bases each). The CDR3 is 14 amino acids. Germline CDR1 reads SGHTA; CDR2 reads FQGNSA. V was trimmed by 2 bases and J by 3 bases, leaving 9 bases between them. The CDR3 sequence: CASSLLGVTDTQYF. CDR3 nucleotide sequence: TGTGCCAGCAGCTTATTGGGGGTGACAGATACGCAGTATTTT.

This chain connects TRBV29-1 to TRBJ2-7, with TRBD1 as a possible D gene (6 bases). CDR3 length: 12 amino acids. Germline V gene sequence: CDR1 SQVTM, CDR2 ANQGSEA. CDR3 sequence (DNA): TGCAGTGGGACATTCAACTCCTACGAGCAGTACTTC. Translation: CSGTFNSYEQYF.

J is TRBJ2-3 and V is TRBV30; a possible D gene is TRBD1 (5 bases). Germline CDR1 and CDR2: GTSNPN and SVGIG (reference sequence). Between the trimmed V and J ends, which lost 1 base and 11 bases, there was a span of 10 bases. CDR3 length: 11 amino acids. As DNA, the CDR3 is TGTGCCTGGAGTGCAGGGAATAAGCAGTATTTT. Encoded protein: CAWSAGNKQYF.

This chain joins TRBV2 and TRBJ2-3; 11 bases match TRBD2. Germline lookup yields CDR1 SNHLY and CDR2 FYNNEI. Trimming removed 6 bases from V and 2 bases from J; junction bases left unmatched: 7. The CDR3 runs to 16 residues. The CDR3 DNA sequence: TGTGCCAGCAGCCAGGGACTAGCGGACGCCACAGATACGCAGTATTTT. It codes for CASSQGLADATDTQYF.

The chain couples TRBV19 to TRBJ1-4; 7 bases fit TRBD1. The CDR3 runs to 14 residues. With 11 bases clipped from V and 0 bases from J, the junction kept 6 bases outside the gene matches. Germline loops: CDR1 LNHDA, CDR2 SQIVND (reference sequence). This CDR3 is CASGQEATNEKLFF. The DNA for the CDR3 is TGTGCCTCCGGACAGGAGGCAACTAATGAAAAACTGTTTTTT.

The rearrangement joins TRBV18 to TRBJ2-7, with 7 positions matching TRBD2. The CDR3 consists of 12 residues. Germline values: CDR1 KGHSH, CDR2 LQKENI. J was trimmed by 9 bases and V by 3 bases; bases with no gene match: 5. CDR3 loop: CASSPRGEGQYF. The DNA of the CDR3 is TGTGCCAGCTCACCTCGAGGGGAGGGGCAGTACTTC.

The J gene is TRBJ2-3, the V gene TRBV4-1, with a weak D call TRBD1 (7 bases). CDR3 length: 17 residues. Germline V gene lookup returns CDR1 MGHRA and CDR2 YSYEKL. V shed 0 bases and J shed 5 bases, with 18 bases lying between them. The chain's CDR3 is CASSQDPRGEIQDTQYF. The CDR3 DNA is TGCGCCAGCAGCCAAGATCCCAGGGGGGAGATCCAAGATACGCAGTATTTT.

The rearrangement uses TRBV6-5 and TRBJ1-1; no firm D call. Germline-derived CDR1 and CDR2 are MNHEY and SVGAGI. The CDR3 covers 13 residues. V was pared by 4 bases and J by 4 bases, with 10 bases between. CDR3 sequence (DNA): TGTGCCAGCAGTTTCGGACGGGGCACTGAAGCTTTCTTT. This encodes CASSFGRGTEAFF.

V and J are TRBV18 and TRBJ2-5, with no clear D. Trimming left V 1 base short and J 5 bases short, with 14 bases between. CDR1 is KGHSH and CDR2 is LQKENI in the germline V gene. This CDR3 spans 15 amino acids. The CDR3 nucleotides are TGTGCCAGCTCACCACTTCACAGTTCTTTGGAGACCCAGTACTTC. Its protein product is CASSPLHSSLETQYF.

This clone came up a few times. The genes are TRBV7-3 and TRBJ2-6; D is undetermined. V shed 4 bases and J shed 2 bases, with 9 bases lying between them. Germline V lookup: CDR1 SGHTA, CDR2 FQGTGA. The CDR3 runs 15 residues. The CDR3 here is CASSSLLAGANVLTF. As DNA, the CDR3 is TGTGCCAGCAGCTCCCTCCTGGCTGGGGCCAACGTCCTGACTTTC.